This paragraph covers one T cell receptor (beta chain) sequence. Its cognate antigen has yet to be identified. No base qualities exist here, and no much larger clone lies one base off it. The cohort consisted of hundreds of healthy bone marrow donors. At the time of sampling, all cohort members were nominally healthy, though unrecorded immune exposures were likely present. The donor tested CMV seropositive and was one of the 289 seropositive cohort members. Every donor gave a peripheral blood sample, and the peripheral blood mononuclear cells from that sample were used for TCR beta sequencing. Genomic DNA was extracted from the blood cell samples with the Qiagen DNeasy Blood Extraction Kit. This sample stems from a study of cytomegalovirus exposure and HLA in healthy donors (dated by TCRdb to about 2017). General notes on the study: An earlier analysis of fewer than 750 of the donors reported about 260 Gb of sequence data and about 120 million unique TCR beta sequences obtained from about 180 million T cells. The genetic ancestry cluster associated with self-reported Caucasian donors included 80% to 90% of the 300 to 450 genotyped donors. Along with the approximately 700-subject first cohort, a separate validation cohort of about 110 different subjects was used. Every repertoire in the discovery cohort had been generated on one and the same sequencing platform. To decide whether each TCR beta V gene segment behaved as functional or pseudogenic, an earlier analysis of some 570 of the donors relied on high-throughput TCR beta sequencing. Four or five DR-DQ haplotypes were handled as single units for association and clustering, since linkage in the cohort was strong. Alongside the repertoire data, information on donor age, sex, ethnicity and CMV serostatus was compiled. The study aimed to test whether signatures of past pathogen exposure could be identified by cataloging public T cell receptors. A later genetic analysis used genome-wide SNP genotypes for about 55% of the 666 donors, treating that subset as a discovery cohort. To predict cytomegalovirus infection status, the study brought together high-throughput TCR immunosequencing, statistical association of individual TCRs with disease status, and machine learning. HLA typing covered class I and class II loci at four-digit resolution. The study used immunosequencing to profile the T cell repertoires of several hundred subjects and linked those repertoires to cytomegalovirus serostatus. Roughly 300 gigabases of sequencing data and around 80 million unique TCR sequences made up an early release that covered several hundred HLA-typed donors. Typing coverage differed by locus: A, B, C, DRB1 and DQB1 were typed in about 629-640 donors, DQA1 in about 500, DPA1 in roughly 590, and DPB1 in roughly 450. The later analysis used no new phenotypic data to find candidate immune exposures, relying instead on TCR beta sequences and their occurrence across donors. Across some 400 genotyped donors of the cohort, an average of roughly 250,000 unique TCR beta nucleotide sequences per donor were sequenced, and roughly a sixth of those sequences were non-productive. A later analysis re-analyzed previously published TCR beta repertoires from 500 to 700 donors and added high-resolution HLA genotyping to study TCR occurrence patterns. The paper's findings and limits, for the study overall: Most CMV-associated TCR beta chains appeared to be HLA-restricted in a later analysis, and the HLA associations seemed to be driven largely by CMV exposure. Correlated functional status among segregating V segments might reflect linkage disequilibrium, but an unknown experimental factor could not be ruled out. HLA typing was unavailable for some donors at each locus, so association tests used only the typed subset. The study gave a list of under 200 TCR beta chains associated with cytomegalovirus. The authors suggested that the approach could potentially be generalized to other disease states and immunological phenotypes. In a later analysis, 16,951 TCR beta sequences were associated with specific HLA alleles at a false discovery rate of 0.05. A cluster of highly shared sequence variants was judged likely to be a technical artifact of the sequencing pipeline. In a later genetic analysis, fewer N-insertions in productive TCRs were reported among donors in an Asian-associated ancestry cluster than the roughly 640-donor mean. In an earlier analysis of some 500 of the donors, most TCR beta V segments appeared in productive rearrangements about 90% or about 30% of the time, broadly matching IMGT annotations. Roughly 15 rarely observed V segments, including chromosome 9 orphons, were excluded from the earlier analysis of some 590 of the donors because counts were too low. According to a later analysis, parvovirus B19, influenza, CMV and Epstein-Barr virus appeared linked to several top co-occurrence clusters. A further reported finding was that TCR beta sequences accurately predicted the HLA-A and HLA-B alleles for most subjects in the first cohort. Most TCR sequences were seen in very few donors, while some public TCRs were found in many individuals. In a later analysis, HLA-associated TCR beta chains were found to be more clonally expanded and to have lower generation probabilities than equally common non-associated chains. A later genetic analysis associated a missense DCLRE1C variant with V-gene and J-gene trimming of TCR beta chains, and an independent cohort replicated the association. Roughly uniform sequencing depth across donors was assumed in presence/absence analyses, although this assumption may not hold. A later analysis found that TCR association rates varied across HLA loci, with DRB1 alleles showing the most associated TCRs and HLA-C alleles the fewest. For the cohort, immune exposure information was limited to CMV serostatus. The classifier was reported to diagnose cytomegalovirus status with high specificity and sensitivity in both the original cohort and the validation cohort. When HLA alleles, especially DR and DQ, strongly co-occurred, attributing TCR associations to individual alleles was difficult. Three of the identified cytomegalovirus-associated TCR beta chains were confirmed in vitro to be specific for cytomegalovirus antigens. Only TCR beta chains were sequenced in this cohort, and the absence of alpha or paired-chain data limited detectable features.

Library creation used the immunoSEQ multiplex PCR assay. For the multiplex PCR, a mixture combining 60 forward primers for TCR Vbeta segments and 13 reverse primers for TCR Jbeta segments was used. The CDR3 region of rearranged TCR beta genes was amplified from genomic DNA with a multiplex PCR assay. On the Illumina HiSeq System, the amplified TCR beta libraries were sequenced as 87-base-pair reads. Per the authors' processing: A later analysis tallied tens of millions of unique TCR beta chains across the 666 repertoires, and about 12 million of those chains were shared by two or more donors. To remove PCR and sequencing errors, raw reads were error-corrected and collapsed into unique sequences using a nearest-neighbor algorithm that merged closely related sequences. CDR3 sequences were aligned to IMGT reference sequences to assign V, D and J gene segments. For a sequence to be retained, at least a six-nucleotide match to both a V gene segment and a J gene segment was required. Rearrangements were classified as productive when the CDR3 lacked stop codons and remained in frame with V and J, and all other rearrangements were classified as non-productive. CDR3 was defined by IMGT convention, running from the second conserved V-encoded cysteine to the conserved J-encoded phenylalanine. Sequences without an unambiguous match to a single V gene segment were excluded from the earlier analysis of a few hundred of the donors. An earlier analysis of 587 of the donors called V segments functional above 56.7% productive rearrangements and segregating when the between-donor standard deviation exceeded 5%. A statistical classification framework was built for diagnosing cytomegalovirus status from the catalog of TCR beta chain sequences. In a later analysis, TCR nucleotide sequences were compared against IMGT/GENE-DB human TR gene sequences so that V and J genes could be assigned. Using the TCRdist pipeline, a later analysis assigned CDR3 sequences along with most-parsimonious VDJ recombination scenarios. In a later analysis, every TCR beta chain was defined by the combination of its CDR3 amino acid sequence and its V-gene family, and reads without a unique V-gene family were dropped. As a way to deal with suspected cross-contamination and a sequencing artifact, a later analysis dropped under 600 nucleotide sequences that were highly shared and had low generation probability. In a later analysis, a clonal expansion index for each public chain was calculated from normalized within-repertoire ranks of inferred template counts. A later analysis computed generation probabilities with a VDJ recombination model fitted to out-of-frame rearrangements, and checked the results against IGoR. In a later analysis, TCR-TCR, TCR-HLA and TCR-CMV co-occurrence was scored with hypergeometric tests, and a repertoire-size bias correction was applied to TCR pairs. To estimate false discovery rates, a later analysis permuted the HLA or CMV assignments 20 times. A later analysis grouped co-occurring TCRs with DBSCAN, adding TCRdist sequence similarity when clustering within HLA-allele-positive subsets. Co-occurrence clustering excluded repertoires with fewer than 30,000 or more than 120,000 public chains, plus five with anomalous nucleotide sharing. TCRdb took over this immuneACCESS table, retaining in-frame rearrangements with V and J assigned. Such tables are incomplete; in checked studies, under half of the missing clones stem from an unresolved V gene, and the remainder is unexplained. V and J calls and clone size are given by that table; D and trimming were obtained from the DNA. Counted in this sample were roughly 190,000 clones; less than 85% of them appeared once. The ten largest clones represent around 1.6% of the sample.

The source material was PBMCs. The receptor was isolated from a girl aged 5 to 17 in good health and CMV-seropositive.

The CDR3 amino acid sequence is: CASGGGAGGEQYF. The DNA is TGTGCCAGCGGGGGGGGAGCGGGGGGCGAGCAGTACTTC. The sequence joins TRBV2 to TRBJ2-7; TRBD2 aligns with 9 central bases. CDR1 and CDR2 are read off the germline V gene as SNHLY and FYNNEI. Trimming accounts for 8 bases at V and 6 bases at J, while the number of junction bases matched to no gene is 8. Reading from cysteine to phenylalanine, the CDR3 counts 13 amino acids. Only the CDR3 DNA is retained, 39 bases long and in frame from the first base.